This T cell receptor beta chain was recovered during a study of shared clonotypes between healthy human individuals. Using 200 ng DNA, some 30,000 T cell genomes, the sorted-subset replicate PCRs were run. Sequencing was performed with immunoSEQ multiplex PCR; in TCRdb, only in-frame clones are kept and a portion is missing. This sample carries some 2,000,000 clones, 85% to 95% of them seen once, and the ten largest clones take more than 0.1%. A CD45RA-negative memory subset and a CD45RA+ naive subset were separated from the CD4+ cells. CDR3 size: 13 residues. V lost 5 bases to trimming and J lost 9 bases, with 15 bases between them. Germline values: CDR1 SGDLS, CDR2 YYNGEE.

Sample: naive CD4+ T cells sorted from blood. Subset in this sample: CD45RA+ positively selected. The chain has TRBV9 and TRBJ2-1, with D perhaps TRBD1 (6 bases). The TCR sequence derives from a man aged 18 to 29 in good health. The CDR3 DNA follows: TGTGCCAGCAGTGCACAGGGAATTGGTGAGCAGTTCTTC. It specifies CASSAQGIGEQFF.